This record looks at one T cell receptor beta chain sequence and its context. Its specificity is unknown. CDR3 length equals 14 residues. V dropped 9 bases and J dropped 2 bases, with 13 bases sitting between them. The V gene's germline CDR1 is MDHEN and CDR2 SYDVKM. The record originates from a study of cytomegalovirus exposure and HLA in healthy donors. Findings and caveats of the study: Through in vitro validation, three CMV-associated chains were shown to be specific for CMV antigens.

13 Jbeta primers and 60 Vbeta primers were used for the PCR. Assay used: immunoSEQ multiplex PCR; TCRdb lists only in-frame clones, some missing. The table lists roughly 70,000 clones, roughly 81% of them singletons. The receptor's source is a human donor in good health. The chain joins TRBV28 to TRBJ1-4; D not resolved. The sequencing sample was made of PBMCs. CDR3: CASLAGFTNEKLFF. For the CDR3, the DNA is TGTGCCAGTCTAGCGGGGTTCACTAATGAAAAACTGTTTTTT.